The 26 T cell receptor beta chains below were found in one sample sequenced in a study of blood T cell repertoires in COVID-19. Using immunoSEQ multiplex PCR, the repertoire was profiled, and TCRdb retains in-frame clones only, with some absent. Of about 160,000 clones listed, 77% are singletons. The sequenced material came from peripheral blood. These TCRs come from a man between 65 and 85 years old with acute or convalescent COVID-19.

This clone was detected once. The chain combines TRBV19 with TRBJ2-1, with 16 nucleotides matching TRBD2. CDR3 length: 19 amino acids. Germline loops: CDR1 LNHDA, CDR2 SQIVND (reference sequence). Trimming removed 2 bases from V and 6 bases from J; junction bases left unmatched: 10. The CDR3 is CASSISGTSGRAWGNEQFF. CDR3 in DNA: TGTGCCAGTAGTATATCGGGGACTAGCGGGAGGGCCTGGGGCAATGAGCAGTTCTTC.

This clone has just one count. The chain combines TRBV5-1 with TRBJ1-2; TRBD1 is a possible D gene (6 bases). Looked up from germline, CDR1 is SGHRS and CDR2 is YFSETQ. CDR3 length equals 14 residues. V lost 0 bases, J lost 2 bases, and 8 bases lay in between. The CDR3 DNA reads as TGCGCCAGCAGCTTGGATAGGGGGAACTATGGCTACACCTTC. It yields the protein CASSLDRGNYGYTF.

This clone was seen just once. The chain is built from TRBV5-1 and TRBJ1-3; perhaps TRBD1 as D (5 bases). The germline V gene has CDR1 SGHRS and CDR2 YFSETQ. V was shortened by 0 bases and J by 0 bases, with 13 bases between the two germline ends. The CDR3 length is 17 residues. This chain's CDR3 is CASSLGQGPNSGNTIYF. The DNA of the CDR3 is TGCGCCAGCAGCTTGGGTCAGGGCCCAAACTCTGGAAACACCATATATTTT.

Regarding this clone: This may arise from a read error, as a much more abundant clone is one base away. The V call is TRBV2, the J call TRBJ2-7, with D possibly matching TRBD1 (6 bases). Germline V CDR1 and CDR2: SNHLY, FYNNEI. The CDR3 consists of 12 residues. With 6 bases removed from V and 0 bases from J, the gap between germline ends came to 6 bases. CDR3 loop: CASRDSSYEQYF. For the CDR3, the DNA is TGTGCCAGCAGGGACAGCTCCTACGAGCAGTACTTC.

The rearrangement joins TRBV2 to TRBJ2-7; D may be TRBD2 (6 bases). V lost 9 bases and J 1 base, leaving 19 bases between the germline ends. CDR1 SNHLY and CDR2 FYNNEI come from the germline V gene. The CDR3 totals 15 residues. In nucleotides, the CDR3 is TGTGCCAGTTACATAGCGGAACCAAATTCCTACGAGCAGTACTTC. Protein sequence: CASYIAEPNSYEQYF.

The chain recombines TRBV5-5 with TRBJ1-2; the D gene is possibly TRBD1 (5 bases). This CDR3 comprises 14 residues. Trimming took off 0 bases at V and 8 bases at J, with 14 bases between the two ends. The germline gives CDR1 SGHKS, CDR2 YYEKEE (reference sequence). The CDR3 sequence: CASSLAPGTGGYTF. CDR3 DNA: TGTGCCAGCAGCTTGGCCCCAGGGACTGGGGGCTACACCTTC.

This chain connects TRBV19 to TRBJ2-1, with 13 bases lining up with TRBD2. Trimming took 5 bases from V and 0 from J; bases not matched to a gene: 10. Germline assignment: CDR1 LNHDA and CDR2 SQIVND (reference sequence). The CDR3 extends over 19 amino acids. CDR3 DNA sequence: TGTGCCAGTAGTCCCCGACTAGCGGGAGGCCCTAGCTCCTACAATGAGCAGTTCTTC. This codes for CASSPRLAGGPSSYNEQFF.

This clone was seen just once. The chain has TRBV12-3 or TRBV12-4 and TRBJ2-1; 9 positions agree with TRBD2. The V gene end was trimmed by 6 bases and the J gene end by 7 bases; junction bases not matched to a gene: 4. This CDR3 comprises 13 residues. CDR3 loop: CASRVSGGNEQFF. CDR3 in DNA: TGTGCCAGCAGGGTTAGCGGGGGTAATGAGCAGTTCTTC.

V and J are TRBV7-6 and TRBJ2-3; 7 bases align to TRBD2. Germline V CDR1 and CDR2: SGHVS, FNYEAQ. The ends lost 1 base at V and 4 bases at J; junction bases unmatched: 5. The CDR3 length is 15 residues. CDR3 amino acids: CASSLGPAGSDTQYF. CDR3 nucleotides: TGTGCCAGCAGCTTAGGTCCAGCGGGGTCAGATACGCAGTATTTT.

This clone turned up a few times. J is TRBJ1-3 and V is TRBV27; no clear D. Trimming took off 6 bases at V and 0 bases at J, with 15 bases between the two ends. This CDR3 is 16 amino acids long. Germline V gene lookup returns CDR1 MNHEY and CDR2 SMNVEV (reference sequence). CDR3 region: CASRREGWGSGNTIYF. The CDR3 coding sequence is TGTGCCAGCAGGAGGGAGGGATGGGGCTCTGGAAACACCATATATTTT.

The genes are TRBV19 and TRBJ2-7; D is uncertain. The CDR3 spans 16 residues. Trimming cost V 5 bases and J 2 bases, with 19 bases left between them. Germline loops: CDR1 LNHDA, CDR2 SQIVND (reference sequence). The CDR3 protein is CASSSARFRRPYEQYF. In DNA form, the CDR3 reads TGTGCCAGTAGTTCGGCCAGGTTCCGGCGACCCTACGAGCAGTACTTC.

V is TRBV3-1 (or the pseudogene TRBV3-2) and J is TRBJ1-2, with 11 bases lining up with TRBD1. CDR1 is LGHDT and CDR2 is YNNKEL in the germline V gene (reference sequence). Losses at the gene ends were 1 base for V and 8 bases for J; bases not matched to a gene: 6. The CDR3 extends over 15 amino acids. As DNA, the CDR3 is TGTGCCAGCAGCCAAGTCGGACAGGGGGCTAGAGGCTACACCTTC. Translating gives CASSQVGQGARGYTF.

This clone was recorded many times. This chain joins TRBV7-2 and TRBJ2-5, with a tentative D call TRBD1 (6 bases). The ends were cut back, 5 bases at V and 7 bases at J, with 29 bases in the middle. Germline CDR1 is SGHTA and CDR2 is FQGNSA. The CDR3 spans 18 residues. The CDR3 nucleotides are TGTGCCAGCAGCCCTAGGAGTGGGACCGGGACCCTAGGGGGGACCCAGTACTTC. Amino acids: CASSPRSGTGTLGGTQYF. Using reference TRBV7-2 and TRBJ2-5 for the parts outside the CDR3, the full variable domain is GAGVSQSPSNKVTEKGKDVELRCDPISGHTALYWYRQSLGQGLEFLIYFQGNSAPDKSGLPSDRFSAERTGGSVSTLTIQRTQQEDSAVYLCASSPRSGTGTLGGTQYFGPGTRLLVL.

The chain employs TRBV19 and TRBJ1-2, with D perhaps matching TRBD1 (6 bases). The CDR3 is 13 residues long. The ends were cut back, 8 bases at V and 0 bases at J, with 10 bases in the middle. Germline-derived CDR1 and CDR2 are LNHDA and SQIVND (reference sequence). Here the CDR3 DNA reads TGTGCCAGTCTACAGGGTTCTAACTATGGCTACACCTTC. It encodes CASLQGSNYGYTF.

The table lists this clone with a count of one. The chain has TRBV5-5 and TRBJ2-1, with D possibly TRBD2 on 6 matching bases. Germline CDR1 and CDR2: SGHKS and YYEKEE (reference sequence). The CDR3 runs to 16 residues. V was shortened by 0 bases and J by 4 bases, with 14 bases between the two germline ends. CDR3 loop: CASSLEAVRGYNEQFF. CDR3 coding DNA: TGTGCCAGCAGCTTGGAAGCGGTCCGGGGGTACAATGAGCAGTTCTTC. Supplemented by reference TRBV5-5 and TRBJ2-1, the full variable domain reads DAGVTQSPTHLIKTRGQQVTLRCSPISGHKSVSWYQQVLGQGPQFIFQYYEKEERGRGNFPDRFSARQFPNYSSELNVNALLLGDSALYLCASSLEAVRGYNEQFFGPGTRLTVL.

This clone was counted once. V gene TRBV6-5 combines with J gene TRBJ2-3; 12 nucleotides match TRBD2. The length of the CDR3 is 15 residues. V shed 6 bases and J 5 bases; nucleotides not matched to a gene: 6. Germline CDR1 and CDR2: MNHEY and SVGAGI. The CDR3 here is CASRRLAGAIDTQYF. The CDR3 DNA follows: TGTGCCAGCAGGCGACTAGCGGGGGCTATAGATACGCAGTATTTT.

The CDR3 spells CASSQDRSAGEVSGNTIYF. Here the CDR3 DNA reads TGCGCCAGCAGCCAAGATCGGAGTGCCGGGGAAGTCTCTGGAAACACCATATATTTT. The chain has TRBV4-1 and TRBJ1-3, with unresolved D. Trimming removed 0 bases from V and 0 bases from J, with 18 bases in between. Germline CDR1 MGHRA, CDR2 YSYEKL. This CDR3 region has 19 residues.

The chain is built from TRBV5-6 and TRBJ2-7; D is unclear. V was pared by 3 bases and J by 2 bases, with 21 bases between. CDR1 and CDR2 from the germline V gene are SGHDT and YYEEEE. This CDR3 comprises 17 residues. CDR3 sequence (DNA): TGTGCCAGCAGCTCCCTCCTCGGAAAACTAAAAACCTACGAGCAGTACTTC. It encodes CASSSLLGKLKTYEQYF.

This sequence joins TRBV7-3 and TRBJ1-1, with D possibly matching TRBD1 (6 bases). Germline V lookup: CDR1 SGHTA, CDR2 FQGTGA. The CDR3 has 14 amino acids. Trimming pared 6 bases from V and 1 base from J, leaving 12 bases between. Here the CDR3 DNA reads TGTGCCAGCAGACCTACAGGGACGAACACTGAAGCTTTCTTT. Amino acids: CASRPTGTNTEAFF.

This sequence joins TRBV5-1 and TRBJ2-1, with 8 positions matching TRBD2. Trimming at V came to 4 bases and at J to 4 bases, leaving 7 bases not matched to a gene. CDR1 and CDR2 (germline): SGHRS, YFSETQ. The CDR3 has 15 amino acids. The CDR3 loop is CASSILAEFYNEQFF. CDR3 sequence (DNA): TGCGCCAGCAGCATACTAGCGGAATTTTACAATGAGCAGTTCTTC.

This chain joins TRBV6-4 and TRBJ2-1; TRBD2 agrees at 7 bases. CDR3 length: 15 residues. V trimming: 6 bases; J trimming: 9 bases; junction bases outside the gene matches: 14. CDR1 and CDR2 (germline): MRHNA, SNTAGT. CDR3 in DNA: TGTGCCAGCAGCGCCCTCAGCAGCGGGAAGGGTGAGCAGTTCTTC. Encoded protein: CASSALSSGKGEQFF.

The rearrangement joins TRBV5-1 to TRBJ1-4, with D possibly being TRBD1 (6 bases). Germline CDR1 reads SGHRS; CDR2 reads YFSETQ. Trimming shortened V by 0 bases and J by 7 bases, and 19 bases separated the two germline ends. This CDR3 region has 17 residues. The CDR3 protein is CASSLGSFQGQGEKLFF. The CDR3 nucleotides are TGCGCCAGCAGCTTGGGGTCATTTCAGGGGCAGGGTGAAAAACTGTTTTTT.

The rearrangement joins TRBV7-2 to TRBJ1-3, with D unresolved. Trimming took off 5 bases at V and 0 bases at J, with 8 bases between the two ends. The CDR3 runs to 14 residues. The germline gives CDR1 SGHTA, CDR2 FQGNSA. Here the CDR3 DNA reads TGTGCCAGCAGCACAGATAGCTCTGGAAACACCATATATTTT. Translating it yields CASSTDSSGNTIYF.

The chain employs TRBV5-1 and TRBJ2-5; a possible D gene is TRBD1 (5 bases). There are 13 residues in the CDR3. Germline lookup yields CDR1 SGHRS and CDR2 YFSETQ. Trimming removed 5 bases from V and 5 bases from J, with 13 bases in between. CDR3 sequence (DNA): TGCGCCAGCAGTTTCAGGGTACGCGAGACCCAGTACTTC. Its protein product is CASSFRVRETQYF.

The genes are TRBV9 and TRBJ1-3, with a tentative D call TRBD1 (5 bases). The CDR3 is 18 amino acids. The ends were cut back, 0 bases at V and 0 bases at J, with 16 bases in the middle. Germline CDR1 is SGDLS and CDR2 is YYNGEE. CDR3 sequence (DNA): TGTGCCAGCAGCGTAGCCCTAAGCACAGACAGCTCTGGAAACACCATATATTTT. This gives the protein CASSVALSTDSSGNTIYF.

This chain connects TRBV6-6 to TRBJ2-2, with 7 positions matching TRBD1. The germline V gene has CDR1 MNHNY and CDR2 SVGAGI (reference sequence). The CDR3 contains 15 residues. The J segment lost 6 bases and the V segment lost 0 bases, leaving 4 bases of the junction unmatched. For the CDR3, the DNA is TGTGCCAGCAGTTACTCGACAGGGTTGGCCGGGGAGCTGTTTTTT. Its translation is CASSYSTGLAGELFF.